The sequence of this T cell receptor beta chain was determined in a study of T cell responses to AZD1222 COVID-19 vaccine. Sequencing was performed with immunoSEQ multiplex PCR; in TCRdb, only in-frame clones are kept and a portion is missing. The data show about 72,000 clones, 80% to 90% seen once. The sample in question was peripheral blood, obtained 28 days after the second AZD1222 dose. The clonotype comes from an adult who received the AZD1222 COVID-19 vaccine.

This chain's CDR3 is CASSYADTSYGYTF. CDR3 nucleotide sequence: TGTGCCAGCAGTTACGCAGATACAAGCTATGGCTACACCTTC. The gene calls are TRBV6-5 and TRBJ1-2; unclear D gene. The CDR3 consists of 14 residues. Trimming removed 2 bases from V and 4 bases from J, with 11 bases in between. Germline V gives CDR1 MNHEY, CDR2 SVGAGI.